This TCR beta chain was sequenced for a study of CD4 T cells in relation to SARS-CoV-2 and coronaviruses. Before the COVID-19 pandemic, during about 2011-2019, CD4+ T cells were taken from unexposed donors. CD4+ T cells were isolated from the cells after 10 days of culture. Unexposed-donor CD4+ T cells were probed with SARS-CoV-2 S/N and four cold-coronavirus spikes, cells permitting. Libraries were prepared by immunoSEQ multiplex PCR; TCRdb keeps only in-frame clonotypes and omits some of them. Among some 21,000 clones, 74% were seen once, and the ten largest hold 9.5% to 15%. Details on this clone: Its antigen remains unknown.

CDR1 is MNHEY and CDR2 is SVGAGI in the germline V gene. With V trimmed by 7 bases and J by 0 bases, 6 bases remained unmatched. The CDR3 totals 14 residues. The sample consisted of CD4+ T cells from PBMCs, cultured in vitro. This clonotype was obtained from a human donor in good health. The chain has TRBV6-5 and TRBJ2-7, with TRBD2 matching 7 bases. CDR3 region: CASKVGGFSYEQYF. The DNA of the CDR3 is TGTGCCAGCAAGGTGGGAGGGTTCTCCTACGAGCAGTACTTC.